These 5 T cell receptor beta chains were all obtained from the same sample, sequenced in a study of blood T cells in healthy people across ages. Together with a sample-barcoded 5' primer, a J-beta primer mix was included in a second PCR lasting about 7 to 11 cycles. TCRdb analysed the 5' RACE reads with MiXCR anew, one entry per CDR3 protein. The data show more than 1,400,000 distinct CDR3 sequences, 42% seen once. The source material was blood. The receptors originated from a young woman in good health.

The chain joins TRBV7-6 to TRBJ1-5, with 8 positions matching TRBD1. The CDR3 has 18 amino acids. V gave up 2 bases and J gave up 6 bases; unmatched junction bases: 15. Germline CDR1 and CDR2: SGHVS and FNYEAQ. The CDR3: CASSLRAGGMVVGQPQHF. The CDR3 coding sequence is TGTGCCAGCAGCTTACGGGCAGGGGGCATGGTTGTGGGTCAGCCCCAGCATTTT.

This chain connects TRBV14 to TRBJ1-2; 7 bases map to TRBD1. Germline CDR1 SGHDN, CDR2 FVKESK. The CDR3 runs 16 residues. V gave up 1 base and J gave up 3 bases; unmatched junction bases: 8. The CDR3, as DNA: TGTGCCAGCAGCCAAGCAGGGGGGACGGAGTACTATGGCTACACCTTC. Amino acids: CASSQAGGTEYYGYTF. The complete variable domain, with remaining parts taken from reference TRBV14 and TRBJ1-2, reads EAGVTQFPSHSVIEKGQTVTLRCDPISGHDNLYWYRRVMGKEIKFLLHFVKESKQDESGMPNNRFLAERTGGTYSTLKVQPAELEDSGVYFCASSQAGGTEYYGYTFGSGTRLTVV.

The rearrangement joins TRBV6-5 to TRBJ2-7; D may correspond to TRBD1 or TRBD2 (6 bases each). The J call may be incorrect, as the DNA end agrees better with TRBJ2-4. This CDR3 contains 15 residues. The germline gives CDR1 MNHEY, CDR2 SVGAGI. CDR3 sequence reads: CASSPGGPPKNIQYF. In nucleotides, the CDR3 is TGTGCCAGCAGCCCTGGGGGGCCGCCCAAAAACATTCAGTACTTC.

This clonotype came up a few times. The rearrangement joins TRBV20-1 to TRBJ2-5; D is perhaps TRBD1 or TRBD2 (5 bases each). This CDR3 comprises 14 residues. Germline CDR1 and CDR2: DFQATT and SNEGSKA (reference sequence). Trimming left V 0 bases short and J 5 bases short, with 13 bases between. CDR3 sequence reads: CSAREGTAWETQYF. The CDR3 coding sequence is TGCAGTGCTAGAGAGGGGACGGCCTGGGAGACCCAGTACTTC.

This clonotype was counted a single time. This chain links TRBV10-1 with TRBJ2-7; D possibly corresponds to TRBD2 (5 bases). The CDR3 is 14 residues long. Trimming shortened V by 3 bases and J by 10 bases, and 19 bases separated the two germline ends. Germline V CDR1 and CDR2: WNHNN, SYGVQD (reference sequence). CDR3 sequence: CASSDLGAESAQYF. The CDR3 coding sequence is TGCGCCAGCAGTGATTTGGGAGCGGAGTCGGCCCAGTACTTC.